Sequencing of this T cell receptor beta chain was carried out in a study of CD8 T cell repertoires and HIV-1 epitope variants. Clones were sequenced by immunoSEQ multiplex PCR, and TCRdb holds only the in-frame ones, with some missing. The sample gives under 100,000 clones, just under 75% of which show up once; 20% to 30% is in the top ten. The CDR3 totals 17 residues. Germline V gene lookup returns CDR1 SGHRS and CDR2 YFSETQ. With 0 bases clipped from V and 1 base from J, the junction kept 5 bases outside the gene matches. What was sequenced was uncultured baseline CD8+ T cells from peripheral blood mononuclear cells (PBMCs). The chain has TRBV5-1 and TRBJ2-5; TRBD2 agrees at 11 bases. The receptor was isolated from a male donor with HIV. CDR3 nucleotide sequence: TGCGCCAGCAGCTTGGAGGCTAGCGGGAGGTCCCAAGAGACCCAGTACTTC. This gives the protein CASSLEASGRSQETQYF.